Presented here are 18 T cell receptor beta chains from one specimen sequenced in a study of T cell repertoires in cytomegalovirus infection. TCRdb reprocessed the reads with MiXCR, giving one entry per CDR3 protein. Of about 300,000 distinct CDR3 sequences listed, 8% to 10% were seen once; the top ten hold over 2.5%. Sequenced sample: PBMCs. The receptors shown here come from a human donor in good health (CMV status not recorded). Some clones in this sample may be carry-over from other donors' samples.

This clonotype was recorded many times. The chain couples TRBV20-1 to TRBJ2-3; TRBD1 might be the D (6 bases). The germline V gene encodes CDR1 DFQATT and CDR2 SNEGSKA (reference sequence). The V gene lost 5 bases and the J gene lost 2 bases, with 11 bases spanning the gap. The CDR3 runs 13 residues. CDR3 sequence: CSAPGHSTDTQYF. The CDR3 bases are TGCAGTGCTCCGGGACACTCCACAGATACGCAGTATTTT.

The chain employs TRBV10-3 and TRBJ1-2, with 10 bases lining up with TRBD1. The CDR3 consists of 13 residues. Trimming at V came to 6 bases and at J to 6 bases, leaving 4 bases not matched to a gene. Germline values: CDR1 ENHRY, CDR2 SYGVKD. CDR3 bases: TGTGCCATCAGGCCAGGACAGGGGGATGGCTACACCTTC. Its protein is CAIRPGQGDGYTF.

V and J are TRBV28 and TRBJ1-2, with D unclear. This CDR3 has 12 amino acids. Trimming removed 8 bases from V and 5 bases from J, with 12 bases in between. CDR1 and CDR2 (germline): MDHEN, SYDVKM. The chain's CDR3 is CASQTSTYGYTF. The CDR3 DNA reads TGTGCCAGCCAGACAAGTACTTATGGCTACACCTTC.

This clonotype was detected ten times or more. V is TRBV29-1 and J is TRBJ2-1, with TRBD1 as a possible D gene (5 bases). The V gene lost 6 bases and the J gene lost 6 bases, with 9 bases spanning the gap. Germline CDR1 reads SQVTM; CDR2 reads ANQGSEA. The CDR3 extends over 11 amino acids. CDR3 sequence: CSVFRGNEQFF. For the CDR3, the DNA is TGCAGCGTATTTAGGGGCAATGAGCAGTTCTTC.

This clonotype appeared many times. The chain combines TRBV19 with TRBJ2-7; TRBD1 might be the D (5 bases). V gave up 5 bases and J gave up 2 bases, with 22 bases separating them. CDR1 is LNHDA, CDR2 SQIVND, per germline (reference sequence). This CDR3 spans 17 amino acids. CDR3 nucleotide sequence: TGTGCCAGTAGTCACCGGCGAGGCATTTTAGGGGCCTACGAGCAGTACTTC. Translation: CASSHRRGILGAYEQYF. Based on the CDR3 plus reference TRBV19 and TRBJ2-7, the full variable domain is DGGITQSPKYLFRKEGQNVTLSCEQNLNHDAMYWYRQDPGQGLRLIYYSQIVNDFQKGDIAEGYSVSREKKESFPLTVTSAQKNPTAFYLCASSHRRGILGAYEQYFGPGTRLTVT.

In this sample, this clonotype turned up many times. The CDR3 DNA is TGTGCCAGCTCCCCGGGCCGCCTCGAGCAGTACTTC. Its translation: CASSPGRLEQYF. The V gene is TRBV18, the J gene TRBJ2-7, with D uncertain. The V gene's germline CDR1 is KGHSH and CDR2 LQKENI. The CDR3 extends over 12 amino acids. Deletions cut 6 bases from V and 6 bases from J, with 12 bases between.

In this sample, this clonotype turned up many times. This chain links TRBV20-1 with TRBJ2-7, with 7 positions matching TRBD2. The ends lost 6 bases at V and 3 bases at J; junction bases unmatched: 11. The CDR3 runs 14 residues. Germline CDR1 is DFQATT and CDR2 is SNEGSKA (reference sequence). CDR3 loop: CSAVRAGLVYEQYV. In DNA form, the CDR3 reads TGCAGTGCCGTTAGGGCAGGACTAGTCTACGAGCAGTACGTC.

This clonotype was picked up many times. V and J are TRBV7-2 and TRBJ1-1; a possible D gene is TRBD1 (5 bases). Germline V gene sequence: CDR1 SGHTA, CDR2 FQGNSA. CDR3 length: 14 amino acids. V lost 2 bases and J 3 bases, leaving 10 bases between the germline ends. In DNA, the CDR3 is TGTGCCAGCAGCTTACAGGGCCGGGACACTGAAGCTTTCTTT. Protein product: CASSLQGRDTEAFF. Full variable domain (missing parts from reference TRBV7-2 and TRBJ1-1): GAGVSQSPSNKVTEKGKDVELRCDPISGHTALYWYRQSLGQGLEFLIYFQGNSAPDKSGLPSDRFSAERTGGSVSTLTIQRTQQEDSAVYLCASSLQGRDTEAFFGQGTRLTVV.

This clonotype was seen many times. The CDR3 DNA sequence: TGCAGCGGGTCCGCTAGGCTTTTTAATGAGCAGTTCTTC. Translated, it gives CSGSARLFNEQFF. The genes are TRBV29-1 and TRBJ2-1, with D unresolved. Germline V gene sequence: CDR1 SQVTM, CDR2 ANQGSEA. The CDR3 extends over 13 amino acids. The V and J ends lost 7 bases and 7 bases respectively, with 17 bases between them.

This clonotype occurred many times. The chain joins TRBV19 to TRBJ2-3; TRBD1 matches at 8 bases. The V segment lost 3 bases and the J segment 2 bases; nucleotides outside the gene matches: 4. In germline, CDR1 is LNHDA, CDR2 SQIVND (reference sequence). CDR3 length equals 15 residues. The DNA for the CDR3 is TGTGCCAGTAGTATCGGACAGGGATACACAGATACGCAGTATTTT. Its translation is CASSIGQGYTDTQYF.

V usage is TRBV14 and J usage is TRBJ1-6; 8 bases agree with TRBD1. V shed 4 bases, J shed 6 bases, and the junction held 5 bases outside the gene matches. The CDR3 is 15 residues long. Germline CDR1 and CDR2: SGHDN and FVKESK. The CDR3 loop is CASSLTGGSNSPLHF. CDR3 coding DNA: TGTGCCAGCAGCCTCACAGGGGGAAGTAATTCACCCCTCCACTTT.

This clonotype was detected a few times. V and J are TRBV20-1 and TRBJ1-1; tentatively, D is TRBD1 (5 bases). Germline CDR1 is DFQATT and CDR2 is SNEGSKA (reference sequence). The CDR3 contains 12 residues. The ends were cut back, 6 bases at V and 8 bases at J, with 16 bases in the middle. CDR3 protein: CSAAGGPVEAFF. In nucleotides, the CDR3 is TGCAGTGCAGCCGGGGGTCCCGTGGAAGCTTTCTTT.

V is TRBV7-9 and J is TRBJ1-4; 7 positions match TRBD1. The CDR3 totals 15 residues. Trimming took 4 bases from V and 12 from J; bases not matched to a gene: 14. CDR1 is SEHNR and CDR2 is FQNEAQ in the germline V gene (reference sequence). CDR3 amino acids: CASSSWDSLLEELFF. The CDR3 DNA follows: TGTGCCAGCAGCTCCTGGGACAGCCTTTTGGAAGAACTGTTTTTT.

This clonotype showed up many times. The chain employs TRBV15 and TRBJ2-2, with TRBD2 matching 7 bases. The V gene's germline CDR1 is LNHNV and CDR2 YYDKDF (reference sequence). V trimming: 6 bases; J trimming: 7 bases; junction bases outside the gene matches: 11. There are 15 residues in the CDR3. The CDR3 bases are TGTGCCACCAGTCCTTTTGGACTAGAGGGCGGGGAGCTGTTTTTT. Translating it yields CATSPFGLEGGELFF.

The table lists this clonotype with a few counts. CDR3 region: CASSGGTGRPYEQYF. DNA for the CDR3: TGTGCCAGCAGCGGGGGGACGGGACGCCCCTACGAGCAGTACTTC. The V and J genes are TRBV13 and TRBJ2-7, with TRBD2 as a possible D gene (6 bases). Deletions cut 5 bases from V and 2 bases from J, with 16 bases between. Germline V gene lookup returns CDR1 PRHDT and CDR2 FYEKMQ (reference sequence). The CDR3 has 15 amino acids.

As concerns this clonotype: A single base separates this from a much larger clone, so it may be a read error. V usage is TRBV15 and J usage is TRBJ1-3, with a weak D call TRBD1 (6 bases). This CDR3 has 15 residues. Trimming took 0 bases from V and 2 from J, leaving 8 bases between them. Germline V gene sequence: CDR1 LNHNV, CDR2 YYDKDF (reference sequence). CDR3 protein: CATSRDKGAGNTIYF. In DNA, the CDR3 is TGTGCCACCAGCAGAGATAAGGGGGCTGGAAACACCATATATTTT.

In its sample, this clonotype was seen many times. This chain links TRBV15 with TRBJ2-3; D is possibly TRBD2 (6 bases). The CDR3 is 15 amino acids. The germline CDR1 and CDR2 sequences are LNHNV and YYDKDF (reference sequence). V lost 0 bases to trimming and J lost 2 bases, with 9 bases between them. CDR3 in amino acids: CATSRDRGDTDTQYF. CDR3 bases: TGTGCCACCAGCAGAGATCGCGGGGACACAGATACGCAGTATTTT.

There are many counts of this clonotype. The junction does not match germline at one end; this may be a read error. The rearrangement joins TRBV7-7 to TRBJ2-1; D tentatively fits TRBD1 or TRBD2 (5 bases each). The CDR3 runs to 16 residues. Germline CDR1 SSHAT, CDR2 FNYEAQ (reference sequence). The CDR3 spells CASRPMGDPGYNEQFF. DNA for the CDR3: TGTGCTAGCAGACCTATGGGGGACCCCGGTTACAATGAGCAGTTCTTC. The variable domain in full, completed from reference TRBV7-7 and TRBJ2-1, reads GAGVSQSPRYKVTKRGQDVTLRCDPISSHATLYWYQQALGQGPEFLTYFNYEAQPDKSGLPSDRFSAERPEGSISTLTIQRTEQRDSAMYRCASRPMGDPGYNEQFFGPGTRLTVL.